These 29 T cell receptor beta chains were all obtained from the same sample, sequenced in a study of blood T cell repertoires in COVID-19. Sequencing was performed with immunoSEQ multiplex PCR; in TCRdb, only in-frame clones are kept and a portion is missing. The table shows some 340,000 clones, with 85% occurring only once. The source material was peripheral blood. The source of these receptors is a woman aged 18-29 years with acute or convalescent COVID-19.

There are a few counts of this clone. The chain links TRBV10-3 to TRBJ1-2; 11 nucleotides match TRBD1. Looked up from germline, CDR1 is ENHRY and CDR2 is SYGVKD. Unmatched junction bases numbered 11, after V lost 3 bases and J lost 5 bases. The CDR3 sequence is 17 residues long. CDR3 bases: TGTGCCATCAGTGACGCAAAGGACAGGGGGCGCGGGTATGGCTACACCTTC. Its translation is CAISDAKDRGRGYGYTF.

The chain is built from TRBV5-4 and TRBJ2-3, with 12 bases matching TRBD2. The junction had 11 bases not matched to a gene; V was cut back by 5 bases and J by 4 bases. This CDR3 has 17 residues. Germline CDR1 is SGHNT and CDR2 is YYREEE (reference sequence). CDR3 coding DNA: TGTGCCAGCAGTCCGCTCCCTACTAGCGGGGGGTCAGATACGCAGTATTTT. It encodes CASSPLPTSGGSDTQYF.

The chain combines TRBV6-1 with TRBJ1-1; D gene uncertain. The germline V and J ends were trimmed by 3 bases and 3 bases, with 11 bases remaining between them. Germline assignment: CDR1 MNHNS and CDR2 SASEGT. The CDR3 length is 14 residues. In DNA form, the CDR3 reads TGTGCCAGCAGTGAGAGGATTCGGGACACTGAAGCTTTCTTT. Amino acid sequence: CASSERIRDTEAFF.

V usage is TRBV18 and J usage is TRBJ1-6; D is ambiguous. Germline CDR1 is KGHSH and CDR2 is LQKENI. The CDR3 contains 15 residues. V lost 2 bases, J lost 5 bases, and 10 bases lay in between. The CDR3, as DNA: TGTGCCAGCTCACCAGGCCAGGCAGATAATTCACCCCTCCACTTT. Its protein is CASSPGQADNSPLHF.

The CDR3 bases are TGTGCCAGCAAGCTGGCGCTGATCGGGGAGCAGTTCTTC. This sequence encodes CASKLALIGEQFF. The chain combines TRBV2 with TRBJ2-1; D is ambiguous. V shed 7 bases and J shed 10 bases, with 17 bases lying between them. Per germline, CDR1 SNHLY and CDR2 FYNNEI. The CDR3 spans 13 residues.

V and J are TRBV6-1 and TRBJ1-4; D gene uncertain. CDR1 is MNHNS and CDR2 is SASEGT in the germline V gene. Deletions cut 2 bases from V and 8 bases from J, with 9 bases between. The CDR3 totals 13 residues. CDR3 DNA sequence: TGTGCCAGCAGTGAATACCCGGGGGAAAAACTGTTTTTT. Protein: CASSEYPGEKLFF.

This clone was counted a few times. The gene calls are TRBV7-6 and TRBJ2-1; 16 bases align to TRBD2. The CDR3 extends over 19 amino acids. Germline-derived CDR1 and CDR2 are SGHVS and FNYEAQ. With 5 bases clipped from V and 7 bases from J, the junction kept 14 bases outside the gene matches. The CDR3 protein is CASSPLPGTSGGGRNEQFF. Written as DNA, the CDR3 is TGTGCCAGCAGCCCCCTTCCCGGGACTAGCGGGGGGGGCCGGAATGAGCAGTTCTTC.

V and J are TRBV6-5 and TRBJ1-1; D unclear. Germline CDR1 MNHEY, CDR2 SVGAGI. The ends were cut back, 7 bases at V and 4 bases at J, with 10 bases in the middle. The CDR3 has 12 residues. In DNA form, the CDR3 reads TGTGCCAGCAAAAGCTTTGGCACTGAAGCTTTCTTT. Translation: CASKSFGTEAFF.

This clone was counted a few times. In DNA, the CDR3 is TGCAGCGTTGACGACGGGTCGGAGGAGCAGTTCTTC. Protein: CSVDDGSEEQFF. The chain is built from TRBV29-1 and TRBJ2-1; D is uncertain. The germline V gene has CDR1 SQVTM and CDR2 ANQGSEA. The CDR3 has 12 amino acids. The V and J ends lost 3 bases and 10 bases respectively, with 13 bases between them.

This chain links TRBV11-2 with TRBJ1-1; the D is unclear. The germline gives CDR1 SGHAT, CDR2 FQNNGV. V gave up 0 bases and J gave up 7 bases, with 3 bases separating them. The CDR3 length is 11 residues. CDR3 sequence: CASSLDNEAFF. Here the CDR3 DNA reads TGTGCCAGCAGCTTAGACAATGAAGCTTTCTTT.

To note about this clone: Mismatch with germline at one junction end may stem from a read error. J is TRBJ2-7 and V is TRBV7-9, with 14 bases that match TRBD2. The CDR3 is 15 amino acids. Germline V gene data show CDR1 as SEHNR and CDR2 as FQNEAQ (reference sequence). CDR3 DNA sequence: TGTGCCAGCAGCTCAGGGACTAGCGGGGGATACGAACAGTACTTC. It codes for CASSSGTSGGYEQYF. Drawing the rest from reference TRBV7-9 and TRBJ2-7, the complete variable domain is DTGVSQNPRHKITKRGQNVTFRCDPISEHNRLYWYRQTLGQGPEFLTYFQNEAQLEKSRLLSDRFSAERPKGSFSTLEIQRTEQGDSAMYLCASSSGTSGGYEQYFGPGTRLTVT.

The CDR3 reads CASSPITGGAEETQYF. CDR3 sequence (DNA): TGTGCCAGCTCTCCGATTACAGGGGGCGCGGAGGAGACCCAGTACTTC. The V and J genes are TRBV18 and TRBJ2-5; 9 bases align to TRBD1. The V and J ends lost 6 bases and 5 bases, in that order; junction bases with no gene match: 13. This CDR3 has 16 residues. Germline V gene lookup returns CDR1 KGHSH and CDR2 LQKENI.

The CDR3: CASSQDPNPGANVLTF. The CDR3 nucleotides read TGCGCCAGCAGCCAAGATCCAAATCCTGGGGCCAACGTCCTGACTTTC. The V call is TRBV4-1, the J call TRBJ2-6; no clear D. CDR1 and CDR2 (germline): MGHRA, YSYEKL. The CDR3 runs to 16 residues. V was trimmed by 0 bases and J by 2 bases, leaving 8 bases between them.

The J gene is TRBJ1-2, the V gene TRBV27; a possible D gene is TRBD1 (5 bases). The CDR3 is 14 amino acids. The V gene's germline CDR1 is MNHEY and CDR2 SMNVEV (reference sequence). V was shortened by 1 base and J by 4 bases, with 10 bases between the two germline ends. The CDR3 here is CASSLYQGAYGYTF. The CDR3, as DNA: TGTGCCAGCAGTTTATACCAGGGTGCCTATGGCTACACCTTC.

The chain recombines TRBV19 with TRBJ2-3, with 11 bases fitting TRBD1. Per the germline V gene, CDR1 is LNHDA and CDR2 is SQIVND (reference sequence). With 4 bases clipped from V and 8 bases from J, the junction kept 5 bases outside the gene matches. CDR3 length equals 14 residues. In DNA form, the CDR3 reads TGTGCCAGTAGTACCGGACAGGGGGCCCTTACGCAGTATTTT. Its protein is CASSTGQGALTQYF.

This clone occurred once. This chain uses TRBV3-1 (or the pseudogene TRBV3-2) with TRBJ2-7; 11 bases match TRBD2. V shed 3 bases and J 6 bases; nucleotides not matched to a gene: 7. This CDR3 is 15 amino acids long. Looked up from germline, CDR1 is LGHDT and CDR2 is YNNKEL (reference sequence). The CDR3 sequence is CASSQQTSGITEQYF. The CDR3 DNA reads TGTGCCAGCAGCCAGCAGACTAGCGGGATTACCGAGCAGTACTTC.

The rearrangement uses TRBV11-2 and TRBJ1-1; D uncertain. Germline V gene data show CDR1 as SGHAT and CDR2 as FQNNGV. The CDR3 spans 13 residues. Between the trimmed V and J ends, which lost 1 base and 10 bases, there was a span of 13 bases. CDR3 in amino acids: CASSLVSGNIAFF. The CDR3, as DNA: TGTGCCAGCAGCTTAGTCTCGGGGAACATAGCTTTCTTT.

J is TRBJ1-5 and V is TRBV9; the D gene is possibly TRBD1 (5 bases). Germline V gives CDR1 SGDLS, CDR2 YYNGEE. V dropped 0 bases and J dropped 2 bases, with 9 bases sitting between them. There are 15 residues in the CDR3. The CDR3 spells CASSVEGVGNQPQHF. CDR3 coding DNA: TGTGCCAGCAGCGTAGAAGGGGTTGGCAATCAGCCCCAGCATTTT.

The chain couples TRBV18 to TRBJ1-2; unclear D gene. This CDR3 comprises 15 residues. CDR1 KGHSH and CDR2 LQKENI come from the germline V gene. Trimming took 5 bases from V and 0 from J, leaving 13 bases between them. The chain's CDR3 is CASSAFDTTNYGYTF. The CDR3 DNA follows: TGTGCCAGCTCAGCGTTTGACACAACTAACTATGGCTACACCTTC.

V is TRBV19 and J is TRBJ2-5; the match to TRBD2 covers 9 bases. This CDR3 contains 19 residues. CDR1 and CDR2 (germline): LNHDA, SQIVND (reference sequence). V lost 2 bases to trimming and J lost 4 bases; unmatched junction nucleotides: 17. DNA for the CDR3: TGTGCCAGTAGTATAAGGCTGGGGGGTAGCGGGGGCCCGGGAGAGACCCAGTACTTC. Translating gives CASSIRLGGSGGPGETQYF.

This chain uses TRBV12-5 with TRBJ1-6; TRBD1 aligns across 8 bases. Per germline, CDR1 LGHNT and CDR2 FRNRAP. The J segment lost 8 bases and the V segment lost 7 bases, leaving 7 bases of the junction unmatched. The CDR3 spans 14 residues. The CDR3 DNA reads as TGTGCTAGTGCCATCGACAGGGGTGATTCACCCCTCCACTTT. Its protein product is CASAIDRGDSPLHF.

This clone was counted only a few times. The chain is built from TRBV19 and TRBJ1-6; D perhaps matches TRBD1 (5 bases). CDR3 size: 15 residues. The V gene's germline CDR1 is LNHDA and CDR2 SQIVND (reference sequence). The V end lost 8 bases, the J end lost 4 bases, and 15 bases lay between the germline ends. The CDR3 loop is CASRSVTDYNSPLHF. CDR3 coding DNA: TGTGCCAGTCGGAGTGTGACAGATTATAATTCACCCCTCCACTTT. The full variable domain, rest sourced from reference TRBV19 and TRBJ1-6, is DGGITQSPKYLFRKEGQNVTLSCEQNLNHDAMYWYRQDPGQGLRLIYYSQIVNDFQKGDIAEGYSVSREKKESFPLTVTSAQKNPTAFYLCASRSVTDYNSPLHFGNGTRLTVT.

This sequence joins TRBV6-5 and TRBJ1-2; D not certain. Deletions cut 0 bases from V and 0 bases from J, with 11 bases between. Germline loops: CDR1 MNHEY, CDR2 SVGAGI. This CDR3 contains 16 residues. The CDR3 sequence: CASSYSRWESNYGYTF. In nucleotides, the CDR3 is TGTGCCAGCAGTTACTCGCGGTGGGAGTCTAACTATGGCTACACCTTC.

The V gene is TRBV6-5, the J gene TRBJ2-7; 9 bases are shared with TRBD2. Germline CDR1 reads MNHEY; CDR2 reads SVGAGI. V lost 5 bases, J lost 2 bases, and 1 base stayed unmatched. The CDR3 is 13 amino acids. CDR3 sequence (DNA): TGTGCCAGCAGTCGACTAGCGGCCTACGAGCAGTACTTC. Translation: CASSRLAAYEQYF.

This clone was observed once. This chain connects TRBV6-5 to TRBJ2-2; maybe TRBD1 (5 bases). V was clipped by 5 bases and J by 1 base, with 8 bases between them. Germline-derived CDR1 and CDR2 are MNHEY and SVGAGI. The length of the CDR3 is 14 residues. The CDR3, as DNA: TGTGCCAGCAGTCTCGACAGGAACACCGGGGAGCTGTTTTTT. Its protein is CASSLDRNTGELFF.

The V gene is TRBV9, the J gene TRBJ1-6; 9 bases line up with TRBD1. V shed 0 bases and J 9 bases; nucleotides not matched to a gene: 7. The CDR3 contains 16 residues. CDR1 and CDR2 from the germline V gene are SGDLS and YYNGEE. For the CDR3, the DNA is TGTGCCAGCAGCGTAGACTGGGACAGGGATGGTTCACCCCTCCACTTT. As protein: CASSVDWDRDGSPLHF.

Notes on this clone: The same CDR3 arises from other DNA sequences in this sample as well. The chain links TRBV12-3 or TRBV12-4 to TRBJ1-5; 7 positions agree with TRBD1. This CDR3 spans 13 amino acids. Trimming took 2 bases from V and 5 from J; bases not matched to a gene: 0. This CDR3 is CASSLQGDQPQHF. The DNA of the CDR3 is TGTGCCAGCAGTTTACAGGGGGATCAGCCCCAGCATTTT.

The chain links TRBV5-4 to TRBJ2-4; D is possibly TRBD2 (5 bases). The CDR3 sequence is 13 residues long. V was cut by 1 base and J by 6 bases, with 8 bases left in between. Germline assignment: CDR1 SGHNT and CDR2 YYREEE (reference sequence). CDR3 DNA: TGTGCCAGCAGCTTGCGGGGTTCAAACATTCAGTACTTC. This translates into CASSLRGSNIQYF.

The chain joins TRBV13 to TRBJ2-3, with 8 bases that match TRBD1. Unmatched junction bases numbered 14, after V lost 5 bases and J lost 4 bases. The CDR3 runs to 17 residues. The V gene's germline CDR1 is PRHDT and CDR2 FYEKMQ (reference sequence). The CDR3 DNA is TGTGCCAGCAGCGACAACGGTAGCGGACAGGGCGCAGATACGCAGTATTTT. Translation gives CASSDNGSGQGADTQYF.